This T cell receptor (beta chain) was profiled in a study of blood T cell repertoires in COVID-19. Only in-frame clones appear in the TCRdb table, and some are missing; sequencing was by immunoSEQ multiplex PCR. This table has roughly 60,000 clones, around 90% appearing once. The specimen was peripheral blood. The clonotype was recovered from a woman older than 75 with active COVID-19.

CDR3 loop: CASRSQKGDWLAAYEQYF. As DNA, the CDR3 is TGTGCAAGTCGCTCACAAAAAGGAGATTGGCTAGCGGCCTACGAGCAGTACTTC. This chain connects TRBV12-2 to TRBJ2-7; the D segment call TRBD2 is taken from the table without a DNA check. TRBV12-2 is annotated as a pseudogene. The CDR3 runs 18 residues.